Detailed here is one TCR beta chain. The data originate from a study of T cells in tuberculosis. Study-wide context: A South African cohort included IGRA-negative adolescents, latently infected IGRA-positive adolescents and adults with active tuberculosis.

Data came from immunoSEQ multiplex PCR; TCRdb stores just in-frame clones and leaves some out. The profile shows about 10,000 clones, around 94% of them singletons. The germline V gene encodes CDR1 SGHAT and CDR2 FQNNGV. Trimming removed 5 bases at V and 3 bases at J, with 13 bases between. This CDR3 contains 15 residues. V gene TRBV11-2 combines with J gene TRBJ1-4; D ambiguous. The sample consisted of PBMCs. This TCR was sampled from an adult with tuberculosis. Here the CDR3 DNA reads TGTGCCAGCAGCGTTGACGGGGTTTCTAATGAAAAACTGTTTTTT. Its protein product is CASSVDGVSNEKLFF. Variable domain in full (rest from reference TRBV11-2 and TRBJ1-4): EAGVAQSPRYKIIEKRQSVAFWCNPISGHATLYWYQQILGQGPKLLIQFQNNGVVDDSQLPKDRFSAERLKGVDSTLKIQPAKLEDSAVYLCASSVDGVSNEKLFFGSGTQLSVL.